What follows describes a single T cell receptor (beta chain). The assay was immunoSEQ multiplex PCR, and TCRdb's table has in-frame clones only and misses some. The sample has around 70,000 clones, just under 97% seen once. These data are taken from a study of technical replicates of blood from a few donors. Trimming at V came to 6 bases and at J to 3 bases, leaving 6 bases not matched to a gene. The V gene's germline CDR1 is MNHEY and CDR2 SVGAGI. The CDR3 has 14 residues. V and J are TRBV6-5 and TRBJ2-7; 9 nucleotides match TRBD1. This receptor was identified in a human donor in good health. Specimen: T cells isolated from PBMCs. The CDR3 region is CASRGQGLNYEQYF. The CDR3 nucleotides are TGTGCCAGCAGGGGACAGGGTCTTAACTACGAGCAGTACTTC.